Listed here are 20 T cell receptor beta chains from one sample, sequenced in a study of T cell responses to AZD1222 COVID-19 vaccine. Libraries were prepared by immunoSEQ multiplex PCR; TCRdb keeps only in-frame clonotypes and omits some of them. Of some 83,000 clones listed, 86% are singletons. The input for sequencing was peripheral blood, taken on day 0 of AZD1222 vaccination. These receptors were collected from an adult in good health.

About this clone itself: The DNA is left out, because the CDR3 cannot be placed on it with certainty; the CDR3 is given as TCRdb lists it. The J gene is TRBJ2-5, the V gene TRBV15. Germline CDR1 LNHNV, CDR2 YYDKDF (reference sequence). Ends included, the CDR3 has 15 residues. The CDR3: CATSRDFGAGETQYF.

This clone was recorded once. The V gene is TRBV24-1, the J gene TRBJ2-3, with TRBD2 matching over 16 bases. The V and J ends lost 3 bases and 5 bases, in that order; junction bases with no gene match: 1. Germline V gives CDR1 KGHDR, CDR2 SFDVKD. This CDR3 comprises 16 residues. CDR3 DNA sequence: TGTGCCACCAGTGATGGGACTAGCGGGAGGGGAGATACGCAGTATTTT. As protein: CATSDGTSGRGDTQYF.

V is TRBV12-3 or TRBV12-4 and J is TRBJ1-1; TRBD1 aligns across 8 bases. Trimming at V came to 7 bases and at J to 7 bases, leaving 8 bases not matched to a gene. CDR3 length: 13 residues. CDR3 coding DNA: TGTGCCAGCACCTTAGGCGGACAGGGTGAAGCTTTCTTT. Protein sequence: CASTLGGQGEAFF.

J is TRBJ2-7 and V is TRBV7-9; TRBD1 matches 8 bases. This CDR3 region has 14 residues. Unmatched junction bases numbered 5, after V lost 5 bases and J lost 2 bases. CDR1 SEHNR and CDR2 FQNEAQ come from the germline V gene (reference sequence). This chain's CDR3 is CASSPPGGAYEQYF. As DNA, the CDR3 is TGTGCCAGCAGCCCCCCAGGGGGCGCCTACGAGCAGTACTTC.

The chain recombines TRBV7-8 with TRBJ2-7; D is undetermined. The CDR3 length is 13 residues. Trimming stripped 7 bases from V and 1 base from J, with 11 bases between. From germline, CDR1 is SGHVS and CDR2 FQNEAQ. The CDR3 reads CASKPVNSYEQYF. For the CDR3, the DNA is TGTGCCAGCAAACCGGTGAATTCCTACGAGCAGTACTTC. Full variable domain (remainder filled in from reference TRBV7-8 and TRBJ2-7): GAGVSQSPRYKVAKRGQDVALRCDPISGHVSLFWYQQALGQGPEFLTYFQNEAQLDKSGLPSDRFFAERPEGSVSTLKIQRTQQEDSAVYLCASKPVNSYEQYFGPGTRLTVT.

The DNA for the CDR3 is TGCGCCAGCAGTCAAACGACAAAAGCTAACTATGGCTACACCTTC. Amino acid sequence: CASSQTTKANYGYTF. V usage is TRBV23-1 and J usage is TRBJ1-2; D not resolved. TRBV23-1 belongs to the ORF category, with a function that is uncertain. V lost 2 bases and J lost 0, with 10 bases in between. This CDR3 contains 15 residues.

This rearrangement joins TRBV18 to TRBJ1-1; D uncertain. V shed 1 base and J shed 3 bases, with 9 bases lying between them. Germline lookup yields CDR1 KGHSH and CDR2 LQKENI. The CDR3 spans 14 residues. CDR3 region: CASSPQGKDTEAFF. The CDR3 coding sequence is TGTGCCAGCTCACCACAGGGTAAAGACACTGAAGCTTTCTTT.

J is TRBJ2-2 and V is TRBV5-1; D not certain. CDR1 is SGHRS and CDR2 is YFSETQ in the germline V gene. This CDR3 comprises 15 residues. Trimming shortened V by 1 base and J by 0 bases, and 7 bases separated the two germline ends. The CDR3 spells CASSLKSSNTGELFF. CDR3 sequence (DNA): TGCGCCAGCAGCTTGAAGAGCTCGAACACCGGGGAGCTGTTTTTT.

This chain joins TRBV28 and TRBJ1-1, with unresolved D. V gave up 3 bases and J gave up 5 bases, with 7 bases separating them. CDR3 length: 12 residues. Per germline, CDR1 MDHEN and CDR2 SYDVKM. The CDR3 region is CASSFGRTEAFF. The CDR3 DNA reads TGTGCCAGCAGTTTCGGAAGAACTGAAGCTTTCTTT.

This sequence joins TRBV5-1 and TRBJ2-2; tentatively, D is TRBD1 (5 bases). Germline V gene data show CDR1 as SGHRS and CDR2 as YFSETQ. Deletions cut 0 bases from V and 4 bases from J, with 10 bases between. This CDR3 region has 15 residues. This chain's CDR3 is CASSLDRLPTGELFF. CDR3 nucleotides: TGCGCCAGCAGCTTGGACAGGCTACCCACCGGGGAGCTGTTTTTT.

The rearrangement joins TRBV9 to TRBJ1-1; D is undetermined. CDR1 is SGDLS and CDR2 is YYNGEE in the germline V gene. V lost 0 bases and J 4 bases, leaving 13 bases between the germline ends. The length of the CDR3 is 15 residues. The CDR3: CASSVVDTQFTEAFF. DNA of the CDR3: TGTGCCAGCAGCGTAGTCGATACGCAGTTCACTGAAGCTTTCTTT.

This clone was found once. V gene TRBV6-5 combines with J gene TRBJ2-7; 7 bases match TRBD1. Germline CDR1 reads MNHEY; CDR2 reads SVGAGI. V lost 7 bases to trimming and J lost 2 bases; unmatched junction nucleotides: 8. The CDR3 contains 14 residues. The CDR3 DNA reads TGTGCCAGCAATCGACAGGGTACCCCCTACGAGCAGTACTTC. Translation: CASNRQGTPYEQYF.

The rearrangement links TRBV5-4 to TRBJ1-2; tentative D call: TRBD1 (5 bases). V gave up 6 bases and J gave up 0 bases, with 9 bases separating them. CDR3 length equals 13 residues. Germline CDR1 reads SGHNT; CDR2 reads YYREEE (reference sequence). The DNA for the CDR3 is TGTGCCAGCACAGGGCGAACTAACTATGGCTACACCTTC. This codes for CASTGRTNYGYTF.

V and J are TRBV18 and TRBJ1-2; 11 bases match TRBD1. The germline CDR1 and CDR2 sequences are KGHSH and LQKENI. This CDR3 spans 14 amino acids. V gave up 6 bases and J gave up 3 bases; unmatched junction bases: 3. CDR3: CASSWTGGDYGYTF. Written as DNA, the CDR3 is TGTGCCAGCTCGTGGACAGGGGGCGACTATGGCTACACCTTC.

In this sample, this clone turned up a few times. The genes are TRBV30 and TRBJ1-1; D is uncertain. V lost 0 bases and J 2 bases, leaving 7 bases between the germline ends. Germline assignment: CDR1 GTSNPN and CDR2 SVGIG (reference sequence). CDR3 length: 13 residues. The CDR3: CAWSVKVNTEAFF. The CDR3 DNA reads TGTGCCTGGAGTGTAAAGGTAAACACTGAAGCTTTCTTT.

The genes are TRBV19 and TRBJ2-1, with 8 bases fitting TRBD2. CDR1 and CDR2 from the germline V gene are LNHDA and SQIVND (reference sequence). Trimming cost V 3 bases and J 8 bases; bases outside gene matches: 12. The CDR3 length is 16 residues. This CDR3 is CASSILTGTRYDEQFF. CDR3 DNA sequence: TGTGCCAGTAGTATTCTCACCGGGACTAGATACGATGAGCAGTTCTTC.

V is TRBV7-9 and J is TRBJ2-5; 12 positions agree with TRBD2. V lost 7 bases and J lost 4; bases outside the gene matches: 4. Germline assignment: CDR1 SEHNR and CDR2 FQNEAQ (reference sequence). The CDR3 has 14 residues. Written as DNA, the CDR3 is TGTGCCAGCAACCCACTAGCGGGAGGAGAGACCCAGTACTTC. As protein: CASNPLAGGETQYF.

The chain employs TRBV6-5 and TRBJ1-3, with D unclear. Germline V lookup: CDR1 MNHEY, CDR2 SVGAGI. Trimming pared 0 bases from V and 8 bases from J, leaving 14 bases between. This CDR3 spans 15 amino acids. This CDR3 reads CASSYSMEAWYTIYF. CDR3 bases: TGTGCCAGCAGTTACTCGATGGAGGCTTGGTACACCATATATTTT.

The chain couples TRBV7-9 to TRBJ2-7; D not resolved. V lost 5 bases to trimming and J lost 2 bases, with 10 bases between them. The CDR3 extends over 13 amino acids. Germline V gives CDR1 SEHNR, CDR2 FQNEAQ (reference sequence). CDR3 DNA: TGTGCCAGCAGCCCCCGAGGTCCCTACGAGCAGTACTTC. Its translation is CASSPRGPYEQYF.

This chain joins TRBV19 and TRBJ2-3; D is possibly TRBD1 (5 bases). The CDR3 loop spans 14 amino acids. V was shortened by 8 bases and J by 1 base, with 13 bases between the two germline ends. Germline V CDR1 and CDR2: LNHDA, SQIVND (reference sequence). The CDR3, as DNA: TGTGCCAGTTCCCCCACAGGAGGCACAGATACGCAGTATTTT. Its translation: CASSPTGGTDTQYF.